This T cell receptor (beta chain) was documented in a study of blood T cell repertoires in COVID-19. Study overall: Samples of COVID-19 (acute and convalescent) were obtained from the United States, Italy and Spain. In each case, the material was cDNA or gDNA derived from T cells, B-cell-depleted T cells, or PBMCs.

Original analysis: Quantification of nucleated cells was approximated via reference gene primer amplification. Generated by immunoSEQ multiplex PCR, the TCRdb table keeps only in-frame clones and is missing some. V and J calls and clone size are given by that table; D and trimming were obtained from the DNA. The sample lists approximately 190,000 clones; roughly 80% were seen once. The CDR3 has 13 amino acids. CDR1 is GTSNPN and CDR2 is SVGIG in the germline V gene (reference sequence). V lost 4 bases and J 3 bases, leaving 10 bases between the germline ends. V usage is TRBV30 and J usage is TRBJ2-1; the D gene is possibly TRBD2 (6 bases). This TCR came from a man in his sixties with acute or convalescent COVID-19. Sequencing was performed on peripheral blood. The CDR3 spells CAWTGSVYNEQFF. The CDR3 nucleotides read TGTGCCTGGACCGGGAGCGTCTACAATGAGCAGTTCTTC.